The 8 T cell receptor beta chains given below trace back to one sample, sequenced in a study of T-cell reconstitution after alpha-beta-depleted transplantation in children. Construction of the TCRbeta library involved unique molecular identifiers. TCRdb itself ran the PCR reads through MiXCR, one entry per CDR3 protein. This sample has some 600,000 distinct CDR3 sequences, with about an eighth found just once. The sample in question was PBMCs, mostly from graft donor cells, obtained 360 days after TCRalphabeta/CD19-depleted stem cell transplant. The receptor set was obtained from a male patient younger than 18 who had a stem cell transplant for acute myeloid leukemia, so the T cells may come from the graft donor.

The CDR3 nucleotides read TGTGCCAGCAGCCCCCCCTCGGGACTAGCGGGAGATGGGTCCTACGAGCAGTACTTC. This codes for CASSPPSGLAGDGSYEQYF. The chain joins TRBV11-2 to TRBJ2-7; 14 bases fit TRBD2. The CDR3 consists of 19 residues. After removal of 5 bases from V and 1 base from J, the junction contained 13 bases not matched to a gene. Germline V lookup: CDR1 SGHAT, CDR2 FQNNGV.

This clonotype was picked up a small number of times. The chain links TRBV11-3 to TRBJ2-3, with D perhaps matching TRBD1 or TRBD2 (6 bases each). The CDR3 length is 15 residues. Germline V gene data show CDR1 as SGHNT and CDR2 as YENEEA. Trimming removed 5 bases from V and 1 base from J, with 13 bases in between. CDR3 sequence reads: CASSIGGPGTDTQYF. In DNA, the CDR3 is TGTGCCAGCAGCATTGGGGGGCCTGGCACAGATACGCAGTATTTT.

This chain links TRBV4-1 with TRBJ2-7; no definite D call. Germline V gene sequence: CDR1 MGHRA, CDR2 YSYEKL. V lost 1 base and J 2 bases, leaving 12 bases between the germline ends. The CDR3 totals 15 residues. CDR3 in amino acids: CASSQVNRNPYEQYF. CDR3 bases: TGCGCCAGCAGCCAAGTGAACCGGAACCCCTACGAGCAGTACTTC.

The CDR3 is CASSSRTSGLMSDTQYF. CDR3 DNA: TGTGCCAGCAGCTCCCGGACTAGCGGGTTGATGTCAGATACGCAGTATTTT. This chain connects TRBV7-2 to TRBJ2-3, with 11 bases identical to TRBD2. V trimming: 4 bases; J trimming: 4 bases; junction bases outside the gene matches: 10. The germline V gene encodes CDR1 SGHTA and CDR2 FQGNSA. The CDR3 is 17 amino acids.

This clonotype was picked up a small number of times. The chain recombines TRBV4-3 with TRBJ2-3; 8 bases fit TRBD2. With V trimmed by 3 bases and J by 8 bases, 7 bases remained unmatched. CDR1 LGHNA and CDR2 YSLEER come from the germline V gene. The CDR3 is 14 residues long. CDR3 sequence reads: CASSQAGLGVTQYF. Here the CDR3 DNA reads TGCGCCAGCAGCCAGGCGGGACTAGGAGTTACGCAGTATTTT.

This clonotype has a handful of counts. The chain carries TRBV4-2 and TRBJ2-7, with a possible D match to TRBD2 (6 bases). Germline CDR1 LGHNA, CDR2 YNFKEQ. The CDR3 contains 13 residues. The ends were cut back, 2 bases at V and 5 bases at J, with 10 bases in the middle. The CDR3 reads CASSQSGGDEQYF. CDR3 coding DNA: TGTGCCAGCAGCCAATCGGGCGGGGACGAGCAGTACTTC.

This clonotype has just a few counts. The rearrangement uses TRBV7-8 and TRBJ1-6, with D maybe TRBD1 (5 bases). The germline V and J ends were trimmed by 4 bases and 0 bases, with 10 bases remaining between them. This CDR3 has 16 residues. Germline lookup yields CDR1 SGHVS and CDR2 FQNEAQ. The CDR3 DNA follows: TGTGCCAGCAGCTACAGGTTGAGCTCCTATAATTCACCCCTCCACTTT. Translated: CASSYRLSSYNSPLHF.

Note on this clonotype: Being one base from a much bigger clone, this may be a read error. The chain combines TRBV5-5 with TRBJ2-7; no firm D call. The V gene's germline CDR1 is SGHKS and CDR2 YYEKEE (reference sequence). The CDR3 runs to 14 residues. CDR3 region: CASGFGPSSYEQYF. CDR3 sequence (DNA): TGTGCCAGCGGCTTTGGACCCAGCTCCTACGAGCAGTACTTC.